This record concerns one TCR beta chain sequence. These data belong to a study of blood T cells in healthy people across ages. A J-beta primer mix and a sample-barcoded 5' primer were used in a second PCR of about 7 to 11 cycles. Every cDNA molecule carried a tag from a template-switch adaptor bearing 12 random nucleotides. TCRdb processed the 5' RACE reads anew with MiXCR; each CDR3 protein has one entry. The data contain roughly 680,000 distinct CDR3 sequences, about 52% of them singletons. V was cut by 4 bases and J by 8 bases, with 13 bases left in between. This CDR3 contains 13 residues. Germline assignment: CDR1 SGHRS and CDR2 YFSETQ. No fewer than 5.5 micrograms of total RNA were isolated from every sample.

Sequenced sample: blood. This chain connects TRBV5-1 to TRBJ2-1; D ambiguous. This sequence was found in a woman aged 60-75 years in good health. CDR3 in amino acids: CASSRTPQDEQFF. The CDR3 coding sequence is TGCGCCAGCAGCCGAACTCCCCAGGATGAGCAGTTCTTC.